This T cell receptor (beta chain) emerged from a study of vaccination effects on CD4 cells after COVID-19. Note on this clone: Its target is not known.

V was cut by 8 bases and J by 1 base, with 14 bases left in between. The CDR3 loop spans 15 amino acids. CDR1 is WSHSY and CDR2 is SAAADI in the germline V gene. The table came from immunoSEQ multiplex PCR; TCRdb's copy has only in-frame clones and leaves some out. The sample records some 70,000 clones, approximately 80% being singletons. Antigen-specific CD4+ T cell clonotypes were called by their expansion after viral peptide-pool culture in ViraFEST. Culture proceeded for nine to eleven days, and CD4+ T cells were then isolated. Prior SARS-CoV-2 infection was absent in the vaccine recipients, as shown by negative nucleocapsid antibodies.

The sample in question was CD4+ T cells from PBMCs cultured with SARS-CoV-2 spike peptides, obtained before COVID-19 vaccination. This TCR was recovered from a human donor who received a COVID-19 vaccine. The chain uses TRBV10-2 and TRBJ2-2; D possibly corresponds to TRBD2 (6 bases). CDR3 DNA sequence: TGCGCCAGCTACGTTACTAGCAAGAACACCGGGGAGCTGTTTTTT. Protein product: CASYVTSKNTGELFF.